The present T cell receptor (beta chain) was sequenced within a study of technical replicates of blood from a few donors. V was cut by 7 bases and J by 10 bases, with 20 bases left in between. The CDR3 is 14 amino acids. CDR1 is MNHNS and CDR2 is SASEGT in the germline V gene. TCRdb's table, derived via immunoSEQ multiplex PCR, lists solely in-frame clones and lacks some. The sample contains about 69,000 clones, 80% to 90% of which appear only once. The V gene is TRBV6-1, the J gene TRBJ1-5; D gene uncertain. The specimen sequenced was PBMCs. This TCR was recovered from a human donor in good health. Some clones in this sample may be carry-over from other donors' samples. CDR3 DNA: TGTGCCAGCACCTCTCTAGGCCTGCTCGTTCCCCAGCATTTT. Translating gives CASTSLGLLVPQHF.